A selection of T cell receptor beta chains follows, all from one sample in a study of cytomegalovirus exposure and HLA in healthy donors. Data came from immunoSEQ multiplex PCR; TCRdb stores just in-frame clones and leaves some out. In all, the sample yields 200,000 to 250,000 clones. The sequenced material came from PBMCs. The receptor source for this set is a woman aged 25 to 45 in good health and CMV-seropositive. CDR3s include the opening cysteine and the closing phenylalanine or tryptophan. The order of the fields is V gene, J gene, D gene, CDR3 length, CDR3 DNA, CDR3 protein. A D gene is named only where the DNA matches it firmly.

V gene: TRBV6-5
J gene: TRBJ2-3
D gene: NA
CDR3 length: 14
CDR3 DNA: TGTGCCAGCAGTTACCAGGAAAGCACAGATACGCAGTATTTT
CDR3 protein: CASSYQESTDTQYF

V gene: TRBV6-1
J gene: TRBJ1-4
D gene: TRBD1
CDR3 length: 15
CDR3 DNA: TGTGCCAGCAGTGAAGTATTGACAGGGGATGAAAAACTGTTTTTT
CDR3 protein: CASSEVLTGDEKLFF

V gene: TRBV7-6
J gene: TRBJ1-1
D gene: TRBD1
CDR3 length: 18
CDR3 DNA: TGTGCCAGCAGACTAGAGGCCGACAGGGTAGGCTTGAACACTGAAGCTTTCTTT
CDR3 protein: CASRLEADRVGLNTEAFF

V gene: TRBV29-1
J gene: TRBJ1-2
D gene: TRBD1
CDR3 length: 13
CDR3 DNA: TGCAGCGTAGAGGGACAGCTTAACTATGGCTACACCTTC
CDR3 protein: CSVEGQLNYGYTF

V gene: TRBV19
J gene: TRBJ2-7
D gene: NA
CDR3 length: 13
CDR3 DNA: TGTGCCAGTAGTATAACGAAGGGGTACGAGCAGTACTTC
CDR3 protein: CASSITKGYEQYF

V gene: TRBV7-2
J gene: TRBJ1-4
D gene: TRBD1
CDR3 length: 17
CDR3 DNA: TGTGCCAGCAGCTTAAGAGGGACAGGGGGCGGAGGGGAAAAACTGTTTTTT
CDR3 protein: CASSLRGTGGGGEKLFF

V gene: TRBV6-4
J gene: TRBJ1-5
D gene: NA
CDR3 length: 15
CDR3 DNA: TGTGCCAGCAGTGAATGGCACGATAGCAATCAGCCCCAGCATTTT
CDR3 protein: CASSEWHDSNQPQHF

V gene: TRBV19
J gene: TRBJ2-2
D gene: TRBD1
CDR3 length: 15
CDR3 DNA: TGTGCCAGTAGCCATGGGACAGATTACACCGGGGAGCTGTTTTTT
CDR3 protein: CASSHGTDYTGELFF

V gene: TRBV18
J gene: TRBJ2-7
D gene: NA
CDR3 length: 13
CDR3 DNA: TGTGCCAGCTCACCACCGTCGGGCTACGAGCAGTACTTC
CDR3 protein: CASSPPSGYEQYF

V gene: TRBV18
J gene: TRBJ2-1
D gene: NA
CDR3 length: 19
CDR3 DNA: TGTGCCAGCTCACCGCCGCGCGGGGCCAACGCGGGTATATACAATGAGCAGTTCTTC
CDR3 protein: CASSPPRGANAGIYNEQFF

V gene: TRBV30
J gene: TRBJ1-2
D gene: NA
CDR3 length: 13
CDR3 DNA: TGTGCCTGGAGGGAGCTTTCTAACTATGGCTACACCTTC
CDR3 protein: CAWRELSNYGYTF

V gene: TRBV5-1
J gene: TRBJ2-5
D gene: NA
CDR3 length: 14
CDR3 DNA: TGCGCCAGCAGCTTGGAGAGCCCCGAAGAGACCCAGTACTTC
CDR3 protein: CASSLESPEETQYF

V gene: TRBV5-1
J gene: TRBJ2-5
D gene: NA
CDR3 length: 12
CDR3 DNA: TGCGCCAGCAGCTTTGAGGAAGAGACCCAGTACTTC
CDR3 protein: CASSFEEETQYF

V gene: TRBV28
J gene: TRBJ2-1
D gene: TRBD2
CDR3 length: 16
CDR3 DNA: TGTGCCAGCAGTCTATACAGGACTAGCTCGGGGCCTGAGCAGTTCTTC
CDR3 protein: CASSLYRTSSGPEQFF

V gene: TRBV6-1
J gene: TRBJ1-1
D gene: NA
CDR3 length: 13
CDR3 DNA: TGTGCCAGCAGCCGGACAGTGAACACTGAAGCTTTCTTT
CDR3 protein: CASSRTVNTEAFF

V gene: TRBV5-1
J gene: TRBJ1-1
D gene: NA
CDR3 length: 13
CDR3 DNA: TGCGCCAGCAGCTTCGGACAAAACACTGAAGCTTTCTTT
CDR3 protein: CASSFGQNTEAFF

V gene: TRBV6-1
J gene: TRBJ1-3
D gene: NA
CDR3 length: 13
CDR3 DNA: TGTGCCAGCATTCCAGGGGCTGGAAACACCATATATTTT
CDR3 protein: CASIPGAGNTIYF

V gene: TRBV5-1
J gene: TRBJ1-1
D gene: TRBD1
CDR3 length: 15
CDR3 DNA: TGCGCCAGCAGCTGGGCGGACAGGGATCTGACTGAAGCTTTCTTT
CDR3 protein: CASSWADRDLTEAFF

V gene: TRBV6-5
J gene: TRBJ2-3
D gene: NA
CDR3 length: 14
CDR3 DNA: TGTGCCAGCAGGGAGCGTCCGGGCACAGATACGCAGTATTTT
CDR3 protein: CASRERPGTDTQYF

V gene: TRBV2
J gene: TRBJ2-5
D gene: TRBD1
CDR3 length: 12
CDR3 DNA: TGTGCCAGCAGTCCCGAGGGGGCGTCGGGGTACTTC
CDR3 protein: CASSPEGASGYF

V gene: TRBV19
J gene: TRBJ1-4
D gene: NA
CDR3 length: 15
CDR3 DNA: TGTGCCAGTAGACCCTGGGGAGCAACTAATGAAAAACTGTTTTTT
CDR3 protein: CASRPWGATNEKLFF

V gene: TRBV19
J gene: TRBJ1-1
D gene: TRBD1
CDR3 length: 14
CDR3 DNA: TGTGCCAGTAGTACAGGACAGGGTGACACTGAAGCTTTCTTT
CDR3 protein: CASSTGQGDTEAFF